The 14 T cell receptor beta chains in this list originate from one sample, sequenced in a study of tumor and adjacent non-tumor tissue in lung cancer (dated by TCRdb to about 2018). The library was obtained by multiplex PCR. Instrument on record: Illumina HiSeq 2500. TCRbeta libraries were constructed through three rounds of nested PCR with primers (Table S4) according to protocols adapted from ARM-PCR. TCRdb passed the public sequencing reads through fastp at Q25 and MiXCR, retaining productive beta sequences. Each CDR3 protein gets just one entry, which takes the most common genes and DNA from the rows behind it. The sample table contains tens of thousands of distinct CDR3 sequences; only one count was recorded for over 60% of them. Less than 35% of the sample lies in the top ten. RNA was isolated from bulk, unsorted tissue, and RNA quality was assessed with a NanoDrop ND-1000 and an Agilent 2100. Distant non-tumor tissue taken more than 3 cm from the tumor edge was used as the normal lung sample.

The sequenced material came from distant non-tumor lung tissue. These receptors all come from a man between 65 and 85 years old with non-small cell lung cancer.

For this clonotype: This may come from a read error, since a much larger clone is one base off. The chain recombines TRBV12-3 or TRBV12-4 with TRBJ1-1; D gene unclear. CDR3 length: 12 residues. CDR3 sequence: CTSNNIGTEAFF. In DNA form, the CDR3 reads TGTACCAGCAACAACATAGGGACTGAAGCTTTCTTT.

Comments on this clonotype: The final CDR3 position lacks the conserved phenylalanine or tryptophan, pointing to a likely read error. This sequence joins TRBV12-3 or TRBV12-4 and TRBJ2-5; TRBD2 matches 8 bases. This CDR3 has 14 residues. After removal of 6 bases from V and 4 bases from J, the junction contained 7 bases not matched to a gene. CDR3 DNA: TGTGCCAGCAGGGGCGGGGGGTTGCCAGAGACCCAGTACTCC. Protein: CASRGGGLPETQYS.

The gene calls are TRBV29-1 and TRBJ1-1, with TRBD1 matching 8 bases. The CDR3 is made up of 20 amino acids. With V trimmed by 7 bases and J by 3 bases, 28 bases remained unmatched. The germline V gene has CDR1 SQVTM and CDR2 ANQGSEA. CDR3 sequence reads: CSAPGNSVRGHLPYDTEAFF. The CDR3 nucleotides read TGCAGCGCCCCGGGTAATAGTGTCAGGGGGCATCTGCCGTACGACACTGAAGCTTTCTTT.

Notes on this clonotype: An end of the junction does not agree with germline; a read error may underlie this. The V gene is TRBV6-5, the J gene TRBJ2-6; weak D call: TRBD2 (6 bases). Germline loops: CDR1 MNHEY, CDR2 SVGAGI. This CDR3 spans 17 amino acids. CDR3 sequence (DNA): TGTGCCAGCGGTTCCATATTTCGGGGGATTAGGGCCAACGTCCTGATTTTC. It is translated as CASGSIFRGIRANVLIF.

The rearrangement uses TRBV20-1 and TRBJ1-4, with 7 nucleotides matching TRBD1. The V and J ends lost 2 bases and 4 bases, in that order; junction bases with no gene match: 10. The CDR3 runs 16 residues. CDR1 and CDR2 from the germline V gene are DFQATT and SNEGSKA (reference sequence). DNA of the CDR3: TGCAGTGCTAGAACACCACCCAGGGGGAGTAATGAAAAACTGTTTTTT. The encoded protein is CSARTPPRGSNEKLFF.

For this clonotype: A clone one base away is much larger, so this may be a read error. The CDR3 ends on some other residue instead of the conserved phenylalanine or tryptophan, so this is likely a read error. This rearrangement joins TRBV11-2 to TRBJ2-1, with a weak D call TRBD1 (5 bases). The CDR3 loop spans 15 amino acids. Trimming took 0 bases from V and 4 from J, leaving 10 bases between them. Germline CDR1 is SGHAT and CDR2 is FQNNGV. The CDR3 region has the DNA TGTGCCAGCAGCTTAGAGGGGCAGTCTTACAATGAGCAGTTCCTC. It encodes CASSLEGQSYNEQFL.

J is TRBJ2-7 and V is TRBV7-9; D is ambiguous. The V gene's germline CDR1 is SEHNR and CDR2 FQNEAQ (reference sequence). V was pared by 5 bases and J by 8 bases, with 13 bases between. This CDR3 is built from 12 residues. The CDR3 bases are TGTGCCAGCAGCCCCCGCCTTGGTAAGCAGTACTTC. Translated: CASSPRLGKQYF. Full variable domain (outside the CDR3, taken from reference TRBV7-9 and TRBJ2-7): DTGVSQNPRHKITKRGQNVTFRCDPISEHNRLYWYRQTLGQGPEFLTYFQNEAQLEKSRLLSDRFSAERPKGSFSTLEIQRTEQGDSAMYLCASSPRLGKQYFGPGTRLTVT.

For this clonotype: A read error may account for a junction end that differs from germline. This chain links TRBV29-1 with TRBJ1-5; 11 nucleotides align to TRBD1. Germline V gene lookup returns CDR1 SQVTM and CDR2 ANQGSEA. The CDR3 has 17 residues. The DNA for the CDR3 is TGCAGCGCAGACATCGGGACAGGGGGTTCGAGTAATCAGCCCGAGCATTTT. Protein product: CSADIGTGGSSNQPEHF.

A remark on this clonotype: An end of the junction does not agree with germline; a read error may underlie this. The CDR3 DNA follows: TGTACCAGGAGCTTAGAGGGCTATGGCTACACCTTC. Its protein product is CTRSLEGYGYTF. The V gene is TRBV5-8, the J gene TRBJ1-2, with unresolved D. The germline gives CDR1 SGHTS, CDR2 YDEGEE. The CDR3 length is 12 residues. The full variable domain, in which reference TRBV5-8 and TRBJ1-2 provide the parts outside the CDR3, is EAGVTQSPTHLIKTRGQQATLRCSPISGHTSVYWYQQALGLGLQFLLWYDEGEERNRGNFPPRFSGRQFPNYSSELNVNALELEDSALYLCTRSLEGYGYTFGSGTRLTVV.

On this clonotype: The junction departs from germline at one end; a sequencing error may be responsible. CDR3 bases: TGCGTCAGCAGCTTAGTTAGGGGATCCCACTACGAGCAGTACTTC. Amino acid sequence: CVSSLVRGSHYEQYF. The V gene is TRBV11-2, the J gene TRBJ2-7; D is possibly TRBD1 (5 bases). Germline lookup yields CDR1 SGHAT and CDR2 FQNNGV. The CDR3 length is 15 residues.

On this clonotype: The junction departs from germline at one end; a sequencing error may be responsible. The chain's CDR3 is CTSTYGTSLLGIEQFF. Here the CDR3 DNA reads TGTACCAGCACCTACGGCACGAGCTTACTTGGCATTGAGCAGTTCTTC. The V call is TRBV6-2 or TRBV6-3, the J call TRBJ2-1; D unclear. The CDR3 has 16 residues. Germline V CDR1 and CDR2: MNHEY, SVGEGT.

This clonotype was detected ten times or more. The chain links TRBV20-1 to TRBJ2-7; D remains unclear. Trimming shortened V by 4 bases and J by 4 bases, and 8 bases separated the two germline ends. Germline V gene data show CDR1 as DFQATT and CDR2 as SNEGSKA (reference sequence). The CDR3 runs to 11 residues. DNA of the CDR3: TGCAGTGCTACCGAAGATTACGAGCAGTACTTC. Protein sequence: CSATEDYEQYF.

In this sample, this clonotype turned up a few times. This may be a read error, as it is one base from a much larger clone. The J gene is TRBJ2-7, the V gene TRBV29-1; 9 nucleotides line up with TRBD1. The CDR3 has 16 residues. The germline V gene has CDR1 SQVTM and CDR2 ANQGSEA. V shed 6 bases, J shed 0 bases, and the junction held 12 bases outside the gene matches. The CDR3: CSVATWTGAFSYEQYF. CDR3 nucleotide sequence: TGCAGCGTCGCGACCTGGACAGGGGCCTTCTCCTACGAGCAGTACTTC.

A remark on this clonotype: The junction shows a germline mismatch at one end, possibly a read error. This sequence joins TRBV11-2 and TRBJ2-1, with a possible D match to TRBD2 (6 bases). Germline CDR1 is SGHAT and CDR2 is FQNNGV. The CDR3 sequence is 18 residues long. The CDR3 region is CVSSFRAHGGGSYNEQFF. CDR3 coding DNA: TGTGTCAGCAGCTTCAGGGCCCACGGGGGTGGCTCCTACAATGAGCAGTTCTTC.